The text below deals with one TCR beta chain. Its antigen target is currently unknown. No per-base quality is available; no much larger clone lies one base away. This entry comes from a study of control samples from healthy donors and cancer patients (dated by TCRdb to between 2020 and 2021). Library preparation was by the immunoSEQ multiplex PCR assay. Held by TCRdb, this immuneACCESS table contains in-frame sequences only and omits some clones. Under half of the omission traces to an unresolved V gene where checked; the cause of the rest is unknown. Here the sample has around 170,000 clones; almost 90% occur a single time. The ten biggest clones cover under 5% of the sample. The germline V gene supplies CDR1 KGHSH and CDR2 LQKENI. V gives up 1 base and J gives up 3 bases, and the segment between their germline ends measures 6 bases. Spanning cysteine to phenylalanine, the CDR3 consists of 14 amino acids. The CDR3 DNA has 42 bases and is translated from base 1.

The sequence joins TRBV18 to TRBJ2-2; no D gene can be assigned with confidence. The sample comprised blood. This sequence was found in a woman in her twenties or thirties in good health. The CDR3 region reads CASSPQVYTGELFF. The sequenced DNA is TGTGCCAGCTCACCACAGGTCTACACCGGGGAGCTGTTTTTT.